The clone carrying this T cell receptor beta chain occurred a few times. Its antigen is currently unknown. The junction and the germline gene differ at one end; a read error may be behind it. Central memory, naive, regulatory and stem cell-like memory CD4+ cells were sorted by CD45RO/CCR7/CD25/CD127/CD95/CD27. Investigators reverse transcribed all isolated RNA, so they sequenced expressed TCRB transcripts. TCRdb's table, derived via immunoSEQ multiplex PCR, lists solely in-frame clones and lacks some. Of 200,000 to 300,000 clones in the sample, around 13% were seen once. This sample was taken from a study of beta chain features in type 1 diabetes. Study information: Sorted cells examined across all samples numbered some 98 million. Study-level findings and limits: Researchers caution that PCR might favor shorter templates, equally among patients and controls. For Type 1 diabetes patients, all four CD4+ subsets carried TCRB CDR3s that were moderately but significantly shorter.

The CDR3 loop spans 11 amino acids. In germline, CDR1 is GTSNPN, CDR2 SVGIG (reference sequence). This clonotype was sampled from a man younger than 45 with type 1 diabetes. Sample: naive CD4+ T cells from blood. The V call is TRBV30, the J call TRBJ2-1, with 8 bases identical to TRBD1. CDR3 sequence (DNA): TGTGCCTCCTCAGGGGGCGCTTACCGGGTCTTC. Its translation is CASSGGAYRVF. Full variable domain (missing parts from reference TRBV30 and TRBJ2-1): SQTIHQWPATLVQPVGSPLSLECTVEGTSNPNLYWYRQAAGRGLQLLFYSVGIGQISSEVPQNLSASRPQDRQFILSSKKLLLSDSGFYLCASSGGAYRVFGPGTRLTVL.